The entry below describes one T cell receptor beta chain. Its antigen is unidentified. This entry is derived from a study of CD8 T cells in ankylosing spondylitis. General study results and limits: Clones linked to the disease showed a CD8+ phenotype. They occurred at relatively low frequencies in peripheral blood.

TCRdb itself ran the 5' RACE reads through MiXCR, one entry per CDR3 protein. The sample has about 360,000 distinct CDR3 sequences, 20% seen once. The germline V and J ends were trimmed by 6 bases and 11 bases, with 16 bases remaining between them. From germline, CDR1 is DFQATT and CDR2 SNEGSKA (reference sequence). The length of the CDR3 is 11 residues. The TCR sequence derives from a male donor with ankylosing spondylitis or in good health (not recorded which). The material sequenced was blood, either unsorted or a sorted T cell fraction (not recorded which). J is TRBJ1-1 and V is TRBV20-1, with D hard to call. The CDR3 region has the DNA TGCAGTGCGAAGTGGACCGCGGGGGCTTTCTTT. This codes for CSAKWTAGAFF.